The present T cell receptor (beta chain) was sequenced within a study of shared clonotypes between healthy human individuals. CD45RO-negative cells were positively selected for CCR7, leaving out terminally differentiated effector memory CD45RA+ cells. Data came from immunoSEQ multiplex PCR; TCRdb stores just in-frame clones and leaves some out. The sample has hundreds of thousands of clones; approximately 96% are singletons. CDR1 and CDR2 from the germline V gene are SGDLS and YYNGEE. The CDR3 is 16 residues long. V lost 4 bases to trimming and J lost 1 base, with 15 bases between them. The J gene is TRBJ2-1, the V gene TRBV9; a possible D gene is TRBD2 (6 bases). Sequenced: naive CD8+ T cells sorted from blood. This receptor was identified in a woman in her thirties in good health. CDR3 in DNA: TGTGCCAGCAGCCCCGTGGGGGGAGTTTCCTACAATGAGCAGTTCTTC. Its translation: CASSPVGGVSYNEQFF. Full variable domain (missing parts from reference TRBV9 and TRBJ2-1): DSGVTQTPKHLITATGQRVTLRCSPRSGDLSVYWYQQSLDQGLQFLIQYYNGEERAKGNILERFSAQQFPDLHSELNLSSLELGDSALYFCASSPVGGVSYNEQFFGPGTRLTVL.